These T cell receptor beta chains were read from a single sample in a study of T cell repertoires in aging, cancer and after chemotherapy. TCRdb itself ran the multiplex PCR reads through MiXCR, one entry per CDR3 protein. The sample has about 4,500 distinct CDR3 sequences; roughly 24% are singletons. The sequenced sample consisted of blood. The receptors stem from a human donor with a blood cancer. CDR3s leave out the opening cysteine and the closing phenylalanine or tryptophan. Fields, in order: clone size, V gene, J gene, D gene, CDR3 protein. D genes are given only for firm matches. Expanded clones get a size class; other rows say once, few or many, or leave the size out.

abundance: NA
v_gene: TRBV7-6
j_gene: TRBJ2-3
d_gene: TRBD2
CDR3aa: ASSLGKRDLISTDTQY

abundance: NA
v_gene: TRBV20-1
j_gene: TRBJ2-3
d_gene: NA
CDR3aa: SAQTLRRADTQY

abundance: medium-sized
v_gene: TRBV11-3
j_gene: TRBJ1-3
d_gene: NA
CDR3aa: ASSRDRSGNTIY

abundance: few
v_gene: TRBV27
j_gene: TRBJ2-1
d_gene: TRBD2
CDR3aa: ASSYTSGYNEQF

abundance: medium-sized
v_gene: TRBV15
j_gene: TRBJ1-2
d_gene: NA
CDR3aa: ATSRDGIGGYT

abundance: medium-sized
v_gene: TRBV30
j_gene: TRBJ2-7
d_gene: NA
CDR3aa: AWSSGVYEQY

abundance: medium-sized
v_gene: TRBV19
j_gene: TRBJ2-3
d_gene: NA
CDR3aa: ASSITGYTDTQY

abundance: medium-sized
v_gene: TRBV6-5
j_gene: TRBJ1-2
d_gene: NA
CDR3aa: ATGDLTLTNYGYT

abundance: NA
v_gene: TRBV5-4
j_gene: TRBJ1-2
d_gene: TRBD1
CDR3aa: ASSPDRATYGYT

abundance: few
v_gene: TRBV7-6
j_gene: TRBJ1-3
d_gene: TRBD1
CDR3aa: ASSPGTGTSGNTIY

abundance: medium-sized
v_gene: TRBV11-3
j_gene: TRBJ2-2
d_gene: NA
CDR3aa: ASSLMGLATGELF

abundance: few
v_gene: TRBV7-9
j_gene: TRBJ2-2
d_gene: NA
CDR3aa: ASSDSHRIGTGELF

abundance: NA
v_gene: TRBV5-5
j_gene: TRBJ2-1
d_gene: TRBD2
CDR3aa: ASSLRLAGREEQF

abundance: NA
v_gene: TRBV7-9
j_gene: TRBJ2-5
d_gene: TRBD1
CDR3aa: ASNDRGQETQY

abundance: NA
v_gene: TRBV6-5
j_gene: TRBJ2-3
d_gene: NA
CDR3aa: ASSYSVKDTQY

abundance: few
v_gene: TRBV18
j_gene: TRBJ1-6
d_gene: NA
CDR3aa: ASSPGGWNSPLH

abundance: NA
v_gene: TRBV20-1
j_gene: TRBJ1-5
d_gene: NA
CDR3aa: SVSMDTSNQPQH

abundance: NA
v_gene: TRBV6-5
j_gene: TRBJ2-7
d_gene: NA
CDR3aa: ASSYSDRNGEQY

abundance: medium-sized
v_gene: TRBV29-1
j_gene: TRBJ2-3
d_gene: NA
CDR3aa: SVEDRKGTGRLDTQY